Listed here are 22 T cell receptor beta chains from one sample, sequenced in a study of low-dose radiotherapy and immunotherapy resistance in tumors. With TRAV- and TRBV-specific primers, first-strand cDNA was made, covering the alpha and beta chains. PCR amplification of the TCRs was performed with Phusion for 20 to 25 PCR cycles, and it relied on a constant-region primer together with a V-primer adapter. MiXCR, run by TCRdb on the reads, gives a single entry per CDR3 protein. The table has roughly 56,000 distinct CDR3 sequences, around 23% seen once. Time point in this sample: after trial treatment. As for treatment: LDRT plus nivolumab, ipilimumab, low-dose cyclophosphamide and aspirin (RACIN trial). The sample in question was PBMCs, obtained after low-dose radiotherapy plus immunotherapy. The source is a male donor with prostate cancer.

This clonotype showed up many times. CDR3 in DNA: TGCGCCAGCAGTCGGGATGGGGCTAGCGGGAGTGGCAATGAGCAGTTCTTC. Translated: CASSRDGASGSGNEQFF. The chain recombines TRBV5-1 with TRBJ2-1, with 10 bases lining up with TRBD2. The CDR3 contains 17 residues. Germline V lookup: CDR1 SGHRS, CDR2 YFSETQ. V dropped 5 bases and J dropped 6; count of bases not matched to a gene: 14. Variable domain in full (rest from reference TRBV5-1 and TRBJ2-1): KAGVTQTPRYLIKTRGQQVTLSCSPISGHRSVSWYQQTPGQGLQFLFEYFSETQRNKGNFPGRFSGRQFSNSRSEMNVSTLELGDSALYLCASSRDGASGSGNEQFFGPGTRLTVL.

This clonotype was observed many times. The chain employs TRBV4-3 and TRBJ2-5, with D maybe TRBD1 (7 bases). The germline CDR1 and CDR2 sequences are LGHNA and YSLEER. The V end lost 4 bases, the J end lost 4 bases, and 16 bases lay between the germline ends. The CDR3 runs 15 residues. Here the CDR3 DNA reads TGCGCCAGCAGCCCCCCGGACAGGAGGGGAGAGACCCAGTACTTC. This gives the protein CASSPPDRRGETQYF.

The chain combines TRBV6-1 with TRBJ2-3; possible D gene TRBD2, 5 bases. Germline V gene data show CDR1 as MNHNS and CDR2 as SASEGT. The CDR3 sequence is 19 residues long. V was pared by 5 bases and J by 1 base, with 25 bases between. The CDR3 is CASSFTSNAGDIGTDTQYF. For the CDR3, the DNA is TGTGCCAGCAGTTTTACCTCCAACGCCGGGGATATCGGCACAGATACGCAGTATTTT.

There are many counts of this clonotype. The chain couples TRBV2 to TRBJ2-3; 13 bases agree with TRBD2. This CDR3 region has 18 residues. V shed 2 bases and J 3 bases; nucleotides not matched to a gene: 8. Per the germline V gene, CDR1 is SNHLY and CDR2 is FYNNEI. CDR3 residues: CASSERIGLAGVTDTQYF. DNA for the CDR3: TGTGCCAGCAGTGAAAGGATAGGACTAGCGGGAGTGACAGATACGCAGTATTTT.

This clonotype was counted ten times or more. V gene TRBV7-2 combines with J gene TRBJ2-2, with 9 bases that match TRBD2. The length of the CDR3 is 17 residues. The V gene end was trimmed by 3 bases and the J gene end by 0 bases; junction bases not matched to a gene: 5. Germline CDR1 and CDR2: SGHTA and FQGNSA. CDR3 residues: CASSFRRGGANTGELFF. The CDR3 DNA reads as TGTGCCAGCAGCTTTAGGCGGGGGGGGGCGAACACCGGGGAGCTGTTTTTT.

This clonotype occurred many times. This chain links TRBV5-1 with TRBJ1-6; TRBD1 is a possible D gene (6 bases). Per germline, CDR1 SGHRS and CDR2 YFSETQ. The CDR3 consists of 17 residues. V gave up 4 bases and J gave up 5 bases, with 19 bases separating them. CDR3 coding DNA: TGCGCCAGCAGCCCGGGGCTTTCGGGACAAGATAATTCACCCCTCCACTTT. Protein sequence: CASSPGLSGQDNSPLHF.

As DNA, the CDR3 is TGTGCCGCGGGGGGCGCTGGAAAACTGTTTTTT. This encodes CAAGGAGKLFF. This chain uses TRBV27 with TRBJ1-4; D is possibly TRBD1 (6 bases). This CDR3 comprises 11 residues. The V end was cut by 11 bases, the J end by 10 bases, with 14 bases between. Germline CDR1 is MNHEY and CDR2 is SMNVEV (reference sequence).

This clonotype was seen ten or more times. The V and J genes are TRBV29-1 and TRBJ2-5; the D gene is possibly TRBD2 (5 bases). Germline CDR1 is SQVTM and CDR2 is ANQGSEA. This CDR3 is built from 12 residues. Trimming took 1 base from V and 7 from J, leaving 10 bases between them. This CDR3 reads CSVEVLGRTQYF. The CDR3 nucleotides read TGCAGCGTTGAAGTATTGGGGAGGACCCAGTACTTC.

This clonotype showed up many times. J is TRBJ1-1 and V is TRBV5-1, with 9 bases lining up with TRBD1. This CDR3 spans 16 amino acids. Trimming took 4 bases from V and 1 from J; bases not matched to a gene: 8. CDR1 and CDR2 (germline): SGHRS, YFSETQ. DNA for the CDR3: TGCGCCAGCAGCCAGACGGGACAGGGTGGGAACACTGAAGCTTTCTTT. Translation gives CASSQTGQGGNTEAFF.

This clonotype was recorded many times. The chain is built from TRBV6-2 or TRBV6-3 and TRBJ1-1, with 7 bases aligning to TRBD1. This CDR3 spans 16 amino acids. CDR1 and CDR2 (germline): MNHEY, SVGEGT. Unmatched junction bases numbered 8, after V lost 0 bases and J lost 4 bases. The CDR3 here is CASSYSRGGRLTEAFF. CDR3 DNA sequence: TGTGCCAGCAGTTACTCCAGGGGGGGGCGTCTCACTGAAGCTTTCTTT.

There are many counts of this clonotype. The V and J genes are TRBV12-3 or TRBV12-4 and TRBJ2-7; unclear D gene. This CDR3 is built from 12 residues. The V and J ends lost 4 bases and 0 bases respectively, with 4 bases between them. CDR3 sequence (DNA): TGTGCCAGCAGTTCCTCCTCCTACGAGCAGTACTTC. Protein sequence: CASSSSSYEQYF.

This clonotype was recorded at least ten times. In nucleotides, the CDR3 is TGTGCCAGCAGTTACACGACAGGGGGCCATGGCTACACCTTC. Its translation: CASSYTTGGHGYTF. The genes are TRBV6-6 and TRBJ1-2, with 10 bases lining up with TRBD1. V lost 2 bases and J lost 6; bases outside the gene matches: 3. Looked up from germline, CDR1 is MNHNY and CDR2 is SVGAGI (reference sequence). This CDR3 is 14 amino acids long.

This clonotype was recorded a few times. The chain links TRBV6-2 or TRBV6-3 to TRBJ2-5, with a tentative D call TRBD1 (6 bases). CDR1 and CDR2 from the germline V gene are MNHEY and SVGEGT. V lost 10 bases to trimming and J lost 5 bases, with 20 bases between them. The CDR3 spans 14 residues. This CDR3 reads CATETNRDRETQYF. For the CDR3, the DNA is TGTGCCACCGAAACGAACAGGGATCGCGAGACCCAGTACTTC.

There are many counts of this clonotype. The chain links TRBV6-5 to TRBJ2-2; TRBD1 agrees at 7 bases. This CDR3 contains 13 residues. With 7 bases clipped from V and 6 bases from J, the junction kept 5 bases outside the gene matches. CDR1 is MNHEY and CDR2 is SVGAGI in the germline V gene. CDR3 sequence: CASTRTGAGELFF. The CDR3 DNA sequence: TGTGCCAGCACCCGGACAGGCGCCGGGGAGCTGTTTTTT.

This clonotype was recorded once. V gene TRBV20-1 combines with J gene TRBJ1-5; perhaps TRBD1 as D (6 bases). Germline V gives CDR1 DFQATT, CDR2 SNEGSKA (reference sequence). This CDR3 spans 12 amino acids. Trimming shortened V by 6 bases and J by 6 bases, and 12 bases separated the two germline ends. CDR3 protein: CSAYDRSQPQHF. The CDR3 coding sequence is TGCAGTGCCTATGACAGGAGTCAGCCCCAGCATTTT.

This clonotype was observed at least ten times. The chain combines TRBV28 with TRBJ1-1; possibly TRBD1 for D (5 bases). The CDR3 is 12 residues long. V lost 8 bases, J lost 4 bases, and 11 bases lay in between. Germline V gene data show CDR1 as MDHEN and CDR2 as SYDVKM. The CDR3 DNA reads TGTGCCAGCCGCAGGGAGGGCACTGAAGCTTTCTTT. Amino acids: CASRREGTEAFF.

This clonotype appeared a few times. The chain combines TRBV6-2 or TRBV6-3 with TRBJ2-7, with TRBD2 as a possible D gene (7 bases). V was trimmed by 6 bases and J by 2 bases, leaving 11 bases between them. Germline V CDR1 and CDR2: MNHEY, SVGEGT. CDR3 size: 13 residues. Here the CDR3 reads CASSWGGPYEQYF. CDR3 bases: TGTGCCAGCAGCTGGGGGGGGCCCTACGAGCAGTACTTC.

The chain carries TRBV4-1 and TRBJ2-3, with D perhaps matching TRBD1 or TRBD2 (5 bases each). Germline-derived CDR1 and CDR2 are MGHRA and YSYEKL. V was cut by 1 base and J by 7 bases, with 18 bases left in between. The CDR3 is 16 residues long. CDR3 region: CASSQAGTGLRNTQYF. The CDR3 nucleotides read TGCGCCAGCAGCCAAGCAGGGACGGGCTTGCGGAATACGCAGTATTTT.

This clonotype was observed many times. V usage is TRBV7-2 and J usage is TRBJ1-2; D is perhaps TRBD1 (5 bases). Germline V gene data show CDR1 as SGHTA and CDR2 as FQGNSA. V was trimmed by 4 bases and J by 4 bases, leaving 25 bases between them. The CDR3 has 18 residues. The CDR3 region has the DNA TGTGCCAGCAGCTCCGCCGCTGGGGCCCTCCAGGGACCCTATGGCTACACCTTC. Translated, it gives CASSSAAGALQGPYGYTF.

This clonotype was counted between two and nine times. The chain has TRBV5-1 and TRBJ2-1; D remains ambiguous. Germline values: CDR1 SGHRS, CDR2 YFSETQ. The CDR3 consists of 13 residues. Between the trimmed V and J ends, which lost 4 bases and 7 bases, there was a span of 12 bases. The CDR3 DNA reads TGCGCCAGCAGCAATTGGCTTGAGAATGAGCAGTTCTTC. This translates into CASSNWLENEQFF.

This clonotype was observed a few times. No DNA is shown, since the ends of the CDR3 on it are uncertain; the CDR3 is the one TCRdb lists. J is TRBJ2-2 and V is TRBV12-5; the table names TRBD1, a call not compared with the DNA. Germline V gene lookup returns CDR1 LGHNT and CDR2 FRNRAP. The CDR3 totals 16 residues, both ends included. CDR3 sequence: CASGPSTGRHRGAVFF.

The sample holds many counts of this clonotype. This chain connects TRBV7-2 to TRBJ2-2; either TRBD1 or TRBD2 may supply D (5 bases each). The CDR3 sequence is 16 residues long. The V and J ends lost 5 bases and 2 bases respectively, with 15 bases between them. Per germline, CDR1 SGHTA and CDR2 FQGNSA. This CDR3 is CASSPEVGVNTGELFF. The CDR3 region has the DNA TGTGCCAGCAGCCCAGAAGTGGGGGTCAACACCGGGGAGCTGTTTTTT.